Listed here are 2 T cell receptor beta chains from one sample, sequenced in a study of radiotherapy plus CTLA-4 blockade in lung cancer. The assay was immunoSEQ multiplex PCR, and TCRdb's table has in-frame clones only and misses some. The sample holds about 77,000 clones, 70% to 80% seen once. The starting material was peripheral blood, obtained from a patient treated with radiotherapy plus ipilimumab. The receptors shown here come from a human donor with non-small cell lung cancer whose response to radiotherapy plus ipilimumab could not be evaluated.

The CDR3 reads CASSWERSSDTQYF. The CDR3 DNA reads as TGTGCCAGCAGTTGGGAGAGGAGTTCAGATACGCAGTATTTT. The chain employs TRBV27 and TRBJ2-3, with a possible D match to TRBD2 (5 bases). V was shortened by 4 bases and J by 4 bases, with 12 bases between the two germline ends. The length of the CDR3 is 14 residues. The germline V gene encodes CDR1 MNHEY and CDR2 SMNVEV (reference sequence).

V usage is TRBV11-3 and J usage is TRBJ2-7; no clear D gene. There are 14 residues in the CDR3. The germline V and J ends were trimmed by 5 bases and 2 bases, with 13 bases remaining between them. The germline V gene encodes CDR1 SGHNT and CDR2 YENEEA. This CDR3 reads CASSIGIGAYEQYF. CDR3 bases: TGTGCCAGCAGCATAGGAATCGGTGCCTACGAGCAGTACTTC.